The sequence of this TCR beta chain was determined in a study of blood T cells in healthy people across ages. Study conclusions and caveats: Naive and antigen-experienced cells were not separated, limiting conclusive comparison. Per million T cells, the diversity of TCR beta decreased roughly linearly as age advanced.

It was with a sample-barcoded 5' primer and a J-beta primer mix that a second PCR of roughly 6 to 11 cycles was run. TCRdb re-called the 5' RACE reads with MiXCR, one entry per CDR3 protein. This sample has fewer than 1,000,000 distinct CDR3 sequences, with about 47% found just once. Regarding this clonotype: What it recognizes is unknown.

Deletions cut 0 bases from V and 9 bases from J, with 15 bases between. The germline gives CDR1 LGHNA, CDR2 YNFKEQ. This CDR3 is built from 15 residues. This receptor was obtained from a man older than 75 in good health. This chain joins TRBV4-2 and TRBJ1-5; D might be TRBD1 (6 bases). Sequenced: blood. The CDR3 here is CASSQDFQGPRPQHF. The CDR3 DNA follows: TGTGCCAGCAGCCAAGATTTCCAGGGGCCCCGGCCCCAGCATTTT.